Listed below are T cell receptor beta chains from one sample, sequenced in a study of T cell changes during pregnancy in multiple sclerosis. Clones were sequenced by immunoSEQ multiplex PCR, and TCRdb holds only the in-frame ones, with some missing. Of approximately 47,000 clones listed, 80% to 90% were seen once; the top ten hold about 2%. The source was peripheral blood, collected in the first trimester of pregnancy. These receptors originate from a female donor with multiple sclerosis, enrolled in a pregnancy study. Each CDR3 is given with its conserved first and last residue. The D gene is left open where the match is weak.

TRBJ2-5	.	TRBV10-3	TGTGCCATCAGCAACAGGGACCAAGAGACCCAGTACTTC	CAISNRDQETQYF
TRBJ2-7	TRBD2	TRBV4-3	TGCGCCAGCAGCCGGAAACTAGCGGGGGGGAACGAGCAGTACTTC	CASSRKLAGGNEQYF
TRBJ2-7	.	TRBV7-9	TGTGCCAGCAGCTTAGGGAACAGCCCTTACGAGCAGTACTTC	CASSLGNSPYEQYF
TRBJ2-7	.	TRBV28	TGTGCCAGCAGTTTAGGAGGTGCCCTCTACGAGCAGTACTTC	CASSLGGALYEQYF
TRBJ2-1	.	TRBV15	TGTGCCACCAGCAGCGACAGACTCAATGAGCAGTTCTTC	CATSSDRLNEQFF
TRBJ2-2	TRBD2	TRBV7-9	TGTGCCAGCAAGCTCGGGGGGGCCGGGGAGCTGTTTTTT	CASKLGGAGELFF
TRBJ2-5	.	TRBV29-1	TGCAGCGCCCTAAGGGGCCTCCAAGAGACCCAGTACTTC	CSALRGLQETQYF
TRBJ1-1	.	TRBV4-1	TGCGCCAGCAGCCGCGAACGGACAGTGAGGACTGAAGCTTTCTTT	CASSRERTVRTEAFF
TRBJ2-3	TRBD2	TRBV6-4	TGTGCCAGCAGTAATGCCGGGACTAGCGGCGCAGATACGCAGTATTTT	CASSNAGTSGADTQYF
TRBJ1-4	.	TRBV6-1	TGTGCCAGCAGTTGGTGGGCCAGCCGAAATGAAAAACTGTTTTTT	CASSWWASRNEKLFF
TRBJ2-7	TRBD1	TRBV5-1	TGCGCCAGCACCGAGCCAGGGGGCCACGAGCAGTACTTC	CASTEPGGHEQYF
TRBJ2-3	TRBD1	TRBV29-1	TGCAGCGTTGGTCGGGACAGGGGCCTCCGGGACTGGGGCACAGATACGCAGTATTTT	CSVGRDRGLRDWGTDTQYF
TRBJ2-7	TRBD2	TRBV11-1	TGTGCCAGCAGCTTAGCAGGGCGGGGGAAAGCCTACGAGCAGTACTTC	CASSLAGRGKAYEQYF
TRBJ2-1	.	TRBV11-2	TGTGCCAGCAGCCCCACAGGGAGGGGGGAGCAGTTCTTC	CASSPTGRGEQFF
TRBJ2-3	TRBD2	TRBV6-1	TGTGCCAGCAGTGAAGTGGCAGGGAGGGAGGATACGCAGTATTTT	CASSEVAGREDTQYF